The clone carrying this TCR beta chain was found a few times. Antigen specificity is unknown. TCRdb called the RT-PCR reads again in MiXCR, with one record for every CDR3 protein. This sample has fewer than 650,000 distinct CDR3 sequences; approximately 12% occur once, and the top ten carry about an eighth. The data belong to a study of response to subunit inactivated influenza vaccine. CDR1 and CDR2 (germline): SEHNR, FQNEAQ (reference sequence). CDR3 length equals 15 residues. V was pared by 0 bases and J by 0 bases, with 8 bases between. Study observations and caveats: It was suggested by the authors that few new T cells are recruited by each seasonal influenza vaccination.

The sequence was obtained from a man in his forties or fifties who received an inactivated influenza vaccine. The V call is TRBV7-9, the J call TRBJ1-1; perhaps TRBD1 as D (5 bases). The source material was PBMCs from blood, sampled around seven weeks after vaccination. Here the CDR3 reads CASSLAPGLNTEAFF. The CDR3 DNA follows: TGTGCCAGCAGCTTAGCACCAGGGCTGAACACTGAAGCTTTCTTT.